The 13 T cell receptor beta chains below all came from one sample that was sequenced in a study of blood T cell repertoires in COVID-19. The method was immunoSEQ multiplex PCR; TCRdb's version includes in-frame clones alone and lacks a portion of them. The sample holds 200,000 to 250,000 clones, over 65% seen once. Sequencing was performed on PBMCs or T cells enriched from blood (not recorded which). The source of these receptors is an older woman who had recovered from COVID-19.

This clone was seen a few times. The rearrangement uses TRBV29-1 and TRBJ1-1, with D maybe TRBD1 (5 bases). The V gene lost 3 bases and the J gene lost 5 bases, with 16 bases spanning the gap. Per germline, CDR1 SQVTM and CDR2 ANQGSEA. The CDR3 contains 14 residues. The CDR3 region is CSVDTGRVRTEAFF. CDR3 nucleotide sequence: TGCAGCGTTGATACGGGCAGGGTCAGGACTGAAGCTTTCTTT.

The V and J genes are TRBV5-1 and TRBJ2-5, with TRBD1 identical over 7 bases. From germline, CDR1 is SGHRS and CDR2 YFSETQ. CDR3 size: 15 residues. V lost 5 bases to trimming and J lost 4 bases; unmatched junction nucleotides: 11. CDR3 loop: CASSFWTGQGETQYF. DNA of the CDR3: TGCGCCAGCAGTTTTTGGACAGGTCAGGGAGAGACCCAGTACTTC.

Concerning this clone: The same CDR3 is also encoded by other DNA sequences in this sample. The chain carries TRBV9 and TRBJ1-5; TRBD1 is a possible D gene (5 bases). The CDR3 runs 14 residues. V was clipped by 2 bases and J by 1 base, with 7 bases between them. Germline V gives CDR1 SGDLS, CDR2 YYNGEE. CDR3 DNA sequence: TGTGCCAGCAGCGTCGACAGCAGCAATCAGCCCCAGCATTTT. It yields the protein CASSVDSSNQPQHF.

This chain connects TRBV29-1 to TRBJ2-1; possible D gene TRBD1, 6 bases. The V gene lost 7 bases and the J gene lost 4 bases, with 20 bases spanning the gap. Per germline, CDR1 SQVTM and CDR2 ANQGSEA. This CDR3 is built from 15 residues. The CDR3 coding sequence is TGCAGCGACACCTCCGGACAGCGAAATTACAATGAGCAGTTCTTC. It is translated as CSDTSGQRNYNEQFF.

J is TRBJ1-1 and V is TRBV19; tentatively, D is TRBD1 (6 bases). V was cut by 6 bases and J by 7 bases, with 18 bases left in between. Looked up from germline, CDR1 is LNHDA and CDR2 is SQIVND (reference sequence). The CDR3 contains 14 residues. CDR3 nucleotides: TGTGCCAGTAGCCTGGGGGGGGGCGCGGTTGAAGCTTTCTTT. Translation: CASSLGGGAVEAFF.

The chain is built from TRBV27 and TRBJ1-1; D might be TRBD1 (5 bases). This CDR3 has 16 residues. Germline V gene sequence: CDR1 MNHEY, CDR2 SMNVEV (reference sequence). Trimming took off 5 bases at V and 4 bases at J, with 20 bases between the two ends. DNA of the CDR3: TGTGCCAGCAGTCCTCCTCTATGGCCGGGACTCACTGAAGCTTTCTTT. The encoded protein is CASSPPLWPGLTEAFF.

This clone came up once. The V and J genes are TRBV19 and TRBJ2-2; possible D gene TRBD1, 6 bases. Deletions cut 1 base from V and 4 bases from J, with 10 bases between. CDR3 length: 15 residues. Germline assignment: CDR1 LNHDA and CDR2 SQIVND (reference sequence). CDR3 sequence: CASSIVRGGTGELFF. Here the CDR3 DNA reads TGTGCCAGTAGTATAGTAAGAGGGGGCACCGGGGAGCTGTTTTTT.

CDR3 nucleotides: TGTGCCAGTCTTTTGAGGGTCCACTCCTACGAGCAGTACTTC. Amino acids: CASLLRVHSYEQYF. This chain links TRBV2 with TRBJ2-7, with D possibly being TRBD2 (5 bases). Germline V gives CDR1 SNHLY, CDR2 FYNNEI. Deletions cut 9 bases from V and 0 bases from J, with 15 bases between. This CDR3 is 14 amino acids long.

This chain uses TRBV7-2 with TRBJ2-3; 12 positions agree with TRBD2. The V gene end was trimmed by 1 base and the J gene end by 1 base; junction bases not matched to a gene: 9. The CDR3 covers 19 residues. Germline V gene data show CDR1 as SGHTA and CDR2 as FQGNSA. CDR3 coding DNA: TGTGCCAGCAGCTTAGACCCTATACTAGCGGGGGGCGGCACAGATACGCAGTATTTT. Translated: CASSLDPILAGGGTDTQYF.

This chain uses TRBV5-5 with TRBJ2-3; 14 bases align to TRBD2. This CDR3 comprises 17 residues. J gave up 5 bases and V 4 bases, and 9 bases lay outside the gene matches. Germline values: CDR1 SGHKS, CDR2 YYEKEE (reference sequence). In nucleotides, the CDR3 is TGTGCCAGCAGCCAGCCGGGACTAGCGGGAGTGCGAGATACGCAGTATTTT. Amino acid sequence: CASSQPGLAGVRDTQYF. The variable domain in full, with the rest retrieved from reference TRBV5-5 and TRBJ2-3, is DAGVTQSPTHLIKTRGQQVTLRCSPISGHKSVSWYQQVLGQGPQFIFQYYEKEERGRGNFPDRFSARQFPNYSSELNVNALLLGDSALYLCASSQPGLAGVRDTQYFGPGTRLTVL.

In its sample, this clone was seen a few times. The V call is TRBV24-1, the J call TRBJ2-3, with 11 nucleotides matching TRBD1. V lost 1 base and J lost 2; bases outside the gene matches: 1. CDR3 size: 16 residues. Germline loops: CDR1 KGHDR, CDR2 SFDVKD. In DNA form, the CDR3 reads TGTGCCACCAGTGATTTTGGACAGGGGGCCACAGATACGCAGTATTTT. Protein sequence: CATSDFGQGATDTQYF.

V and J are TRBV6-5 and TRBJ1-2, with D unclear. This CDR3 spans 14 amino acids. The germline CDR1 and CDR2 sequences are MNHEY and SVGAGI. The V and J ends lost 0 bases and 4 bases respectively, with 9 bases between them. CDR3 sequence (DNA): TGTGCCAGCAGTTACTCCACAGACCTCTATGGCTACACCTTC. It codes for CASSYSTDLYGYTF.

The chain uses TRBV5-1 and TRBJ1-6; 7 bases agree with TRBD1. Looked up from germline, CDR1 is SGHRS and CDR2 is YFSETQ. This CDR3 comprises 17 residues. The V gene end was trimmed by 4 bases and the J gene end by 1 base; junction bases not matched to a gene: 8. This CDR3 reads CASSPSTGTSYNSPLHF. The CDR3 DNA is TGCGCCAGCAGCCCGTCGACAGGGACGTCCTATAATTCACCCCTCCACTTT.